Only a few counts were recorded for the clone carrying this T cell receptor beta chain. What it binds is unknown. The data originate from a study of radiotherapy plus CTLA-4 blockade in lung cancer. Findings of the study overall: Expansion in blood of tumor-derived TCR clones was seen after radiotherapy plus ipilimumab.

Produced via immunoSEQ multiplex PCR; TCRdb's table is partial and in-frame only. The sample carries roughly 90,000 clones, roughly 70% recorded once. The CDR3 is 14 amino acids. Germline V gene sequence: CDR1 MGHRA, CDR2 YSYEKL. With 4 bases removed from V and 1 base from J, the gap between germline ends came to 9 bases. The chain employs TRBV4-1 and TRBJ2-3; D is unresolved. The sequence was collected from a human donor with non-small cell lung cancer that progressed on radiotherapy plus ipilimumab. This specimen was peripheral blood, taken from a patient treated with radiotherapy plus ipilimumab. In DNA, the CDR3 is TGCGCCAGCAGCCGAAGCGCGCGCACAGATACGCAGTATTTT. This sequence encodes CASSRSARTDTQYF.